This T cell receptor beta chain was observed in a study of PD-L1 blockade in urothelial cancer. The method was immunoSEQ multiplex PCR; TCRdb's version includes in-frame clones alone and lacks a portion of them. The sample has tens of thousands of clones, 87% seen once. CDR3 length: 17 residues. V dropped 4 bases and J dropped 1; count of bases not matched to a gene: 10. Germline V gives CDR1 SGDLS, CDR2 YYNGEE. Time point indicated: pretreatment peripheral blood. The chain has TRBV9 and TRBJ2-4; 8 bases line up with TRBD1. The clonotype comes from a woman aged 60 to 75 with urothelial cancer. Sequenced material: PBMCs, taken around atezolizumab (anti-PD-L1) treatment. Here the CDR3 reads CASSPGQGLGAKNIQYF. The CDR3 bases are TGTGCCAGCAGCCCAGGACAGGGCCTCGGTGCCAAAAACATTCAGTACTTC.